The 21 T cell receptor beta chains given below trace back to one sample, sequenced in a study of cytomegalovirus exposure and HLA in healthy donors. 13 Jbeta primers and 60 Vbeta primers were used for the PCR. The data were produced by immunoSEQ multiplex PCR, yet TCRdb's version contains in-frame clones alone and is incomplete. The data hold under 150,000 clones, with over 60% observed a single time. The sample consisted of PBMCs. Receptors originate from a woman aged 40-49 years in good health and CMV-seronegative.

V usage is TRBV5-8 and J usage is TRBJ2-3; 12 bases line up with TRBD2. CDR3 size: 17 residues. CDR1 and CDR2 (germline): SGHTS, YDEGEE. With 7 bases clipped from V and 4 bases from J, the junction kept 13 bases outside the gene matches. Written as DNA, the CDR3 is TGTGCCAGCCCTCAGGAGGGACTAGCGGGCGGATCAGATACGCAGTATTTT. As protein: CASPQEGLAGGSDTQYF.

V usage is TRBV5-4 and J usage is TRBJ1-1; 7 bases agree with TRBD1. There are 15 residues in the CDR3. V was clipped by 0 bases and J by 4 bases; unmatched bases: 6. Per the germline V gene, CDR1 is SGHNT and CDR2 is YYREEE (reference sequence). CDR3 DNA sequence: TGTGCCAGCAGCTTGGCAGGGGGTTTGGGCACTGAAGCTTTCTTT. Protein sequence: CASSLAGGLGTEAFF.

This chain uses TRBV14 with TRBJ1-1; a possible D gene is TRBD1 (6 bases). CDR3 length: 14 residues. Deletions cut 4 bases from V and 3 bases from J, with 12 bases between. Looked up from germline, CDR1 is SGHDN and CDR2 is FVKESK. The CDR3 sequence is CASSLRQVDTEAFF. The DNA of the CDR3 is TGTGCCAGCAGCCTTAGACAGGTGGACACTGAAGCTTTCTTT.

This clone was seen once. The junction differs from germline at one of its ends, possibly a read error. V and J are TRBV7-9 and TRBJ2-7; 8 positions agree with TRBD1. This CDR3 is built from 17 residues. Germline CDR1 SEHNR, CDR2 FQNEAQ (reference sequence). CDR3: CSSSSSRTDRGSDEQYF. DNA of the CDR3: TGTTCCAGCAGCTCCTCCCGAACCGACAGGGGTAGTGACGAGCAGTACTTC.

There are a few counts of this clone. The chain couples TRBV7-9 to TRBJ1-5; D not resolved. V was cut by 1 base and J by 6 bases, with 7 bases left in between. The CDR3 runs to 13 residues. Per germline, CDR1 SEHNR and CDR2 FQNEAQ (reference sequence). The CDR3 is CASSLVSSQPQHF. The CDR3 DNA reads TGTGCCAGCAGCTTAGTCTCGAGTCAGCCCCAGCATTTT.

The CDR3 protein is CASSYGTGYDYTF. The CDR3, as DNA: TGTGCCAGCAGTTATGGGACAGGGTACGACTACACCTTC. The chain has TRBV6-5 and TRBJ1-2, with 9 bases matching TRBD1. The germline V gene has CDR1 MNHEY and CDR2 SVGAGI. V shed 3 bases and J 10 bases; nucleotides not matched to a gene: 6. This CDR3 is built from 13 residues.

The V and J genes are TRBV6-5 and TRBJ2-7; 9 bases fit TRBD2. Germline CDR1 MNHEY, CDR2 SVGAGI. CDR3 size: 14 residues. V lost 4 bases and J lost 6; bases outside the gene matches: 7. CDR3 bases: TGTGCCAGCAGTTCGGGGACTAGCAGTCCCGAGCAGTACTTC. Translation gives CASSSGTSSPEQYF.

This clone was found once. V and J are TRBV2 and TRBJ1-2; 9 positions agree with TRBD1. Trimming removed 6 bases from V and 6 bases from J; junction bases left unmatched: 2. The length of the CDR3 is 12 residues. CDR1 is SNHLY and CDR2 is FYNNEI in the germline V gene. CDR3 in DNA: TGTGCCAGCAGCCGGACAGGGGATGGCTACACCTTC. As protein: CASSRTGDGYTF.

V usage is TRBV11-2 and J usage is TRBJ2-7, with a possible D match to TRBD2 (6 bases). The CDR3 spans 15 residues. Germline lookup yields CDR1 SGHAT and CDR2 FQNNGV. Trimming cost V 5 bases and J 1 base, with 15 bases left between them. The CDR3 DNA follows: TGTGCCAGCAGCCTGGTCGGGGACTGGTCCTACGAGCAGTACTTC. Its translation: CASSLVGDWSYEQYF.

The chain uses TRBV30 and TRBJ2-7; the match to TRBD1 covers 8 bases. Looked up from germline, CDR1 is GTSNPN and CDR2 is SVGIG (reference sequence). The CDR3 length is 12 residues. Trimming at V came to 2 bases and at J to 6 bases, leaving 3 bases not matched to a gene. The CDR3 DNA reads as TGTGCCTGGAGTCCGACAGGGGTCGAGCAGTACTTC. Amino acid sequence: CAWSPTGVEQYF.

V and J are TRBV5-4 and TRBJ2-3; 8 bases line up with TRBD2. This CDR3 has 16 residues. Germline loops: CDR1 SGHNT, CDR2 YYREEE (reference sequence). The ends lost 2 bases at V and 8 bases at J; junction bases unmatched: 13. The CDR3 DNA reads TGTGCCAGCAGCTTTCAGAGCGGGGGTGGGAGGGGTACGCAGTATTTT. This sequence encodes CASSFQSGGGRGTQYF.

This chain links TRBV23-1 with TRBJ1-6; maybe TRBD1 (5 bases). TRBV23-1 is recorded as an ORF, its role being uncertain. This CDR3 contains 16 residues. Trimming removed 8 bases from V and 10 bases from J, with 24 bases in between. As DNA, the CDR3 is TGCGCCAGCCCGTTAGAAGGGGAGGTTGGAAGCTCACCCCTCCACTTT. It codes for CASPLEGEVGSSPLHF.

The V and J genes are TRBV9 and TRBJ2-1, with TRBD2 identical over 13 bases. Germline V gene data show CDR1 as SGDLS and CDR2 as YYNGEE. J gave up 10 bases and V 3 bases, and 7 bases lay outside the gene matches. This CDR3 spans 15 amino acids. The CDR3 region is CASSATSGGAAEQFF. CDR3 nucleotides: TGTGCCAGCAGCGCCACTAGCGGGGGGGCCGCCGAGCAGTTCTTC.

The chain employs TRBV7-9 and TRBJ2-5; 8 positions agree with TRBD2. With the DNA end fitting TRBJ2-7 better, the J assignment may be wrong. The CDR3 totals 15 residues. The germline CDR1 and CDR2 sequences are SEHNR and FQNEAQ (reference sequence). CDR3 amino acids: CASSVTGTSDYEQYF. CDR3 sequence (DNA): TGTGCCAGCAGCGTCACCGGGACTAGTGACTACGAGCAGTACTTC.

CDR3 in DNA: TGTGCCAGCAGCTCACGGACAGGGAGCAACTATGGCTACACCTTC. Protein: CASSSRTGSNYGYTF. The gene calls are TRBV5-8 and TRBJ1-2; 8 positions match TRBD1. V dropped 3 bases and J dropped 2; count of bases not matched to a gene: 6. CDR1 is SGHTS, CDR2 YDEGEE, per germline. This CDR3 is built from 15 residues.

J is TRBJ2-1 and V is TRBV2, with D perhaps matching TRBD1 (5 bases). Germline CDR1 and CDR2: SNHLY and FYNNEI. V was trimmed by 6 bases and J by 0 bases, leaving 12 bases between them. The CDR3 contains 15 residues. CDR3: CASSLIDSSYNEQFF. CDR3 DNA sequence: TGTGCCAGCAGCCTAATCGACAGCTCCTACAATGAGCAGTTCTTC.

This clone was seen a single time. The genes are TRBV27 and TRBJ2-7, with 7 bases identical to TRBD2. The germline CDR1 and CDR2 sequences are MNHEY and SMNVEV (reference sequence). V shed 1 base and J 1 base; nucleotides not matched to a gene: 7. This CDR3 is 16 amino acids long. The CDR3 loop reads CASSLYGGTGSYEQYF. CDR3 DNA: TGTGCCAGCAGTTTATACGGGGGGACGGGATCCTACGAGCAGTACTTC.

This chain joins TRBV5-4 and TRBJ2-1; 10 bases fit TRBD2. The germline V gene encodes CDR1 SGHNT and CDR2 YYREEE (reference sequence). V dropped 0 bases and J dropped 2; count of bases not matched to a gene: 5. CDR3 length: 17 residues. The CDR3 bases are TGTGCCAGCAGCTTGGCGACTAGCGGGCGCACCTACAATGAGCAGTTCTTC. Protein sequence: CASSLATSGRTYNEQFF.

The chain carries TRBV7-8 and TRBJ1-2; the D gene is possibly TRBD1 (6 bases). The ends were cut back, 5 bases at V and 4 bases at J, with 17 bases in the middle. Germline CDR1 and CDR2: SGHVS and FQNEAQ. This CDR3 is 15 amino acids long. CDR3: CASSPLVLGGYGYTF. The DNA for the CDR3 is TGTGCCAGCAGCCCCCTGGTACTAGGGGGCTATGGCTACACCTTC.

The CDR3 region is CASSLVLAEMGTGELFF. The CDR3, as DNA: TGTGCCAGCAGCTTGGTACTAGCGGAGATGGGCACCGGGGAGCTGTTTTTT. The chain joins TRBV5-6 to TRBJ2-2; TRBD2 matches 8 bases. The CDR3 length is 17 residues. Trimming cost V 0 bases and J 4 bases; bases outside gene matches: 8. Germline CDR1 SGHDT, CDR2 YYEEEE.

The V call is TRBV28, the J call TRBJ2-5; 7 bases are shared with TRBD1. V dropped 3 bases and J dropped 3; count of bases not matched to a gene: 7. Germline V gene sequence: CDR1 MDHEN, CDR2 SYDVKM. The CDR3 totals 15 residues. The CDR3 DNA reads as TGTGCCAGCAGTTTTCCCAGGGGGATCGAAGAGACCCAGTACTTC. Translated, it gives CASSFPRGIEETQYF.